This entry features one TCR beta chain sequence. Clinical history as reported by participants underpinned cohort assignment. For recovered donors of Cohort 3, there were two negative PCRs, clearance, or symptom resolution. The data originate from a study of blood T cell repertoires in COVID-19. In the study overall: Sources were T cells, B-cell-depleted T cells, or PBMCs; the material itself was cDNA or gDNA.

In germline, CDR1 is SGHTA, CDR2 FQGNSA. Trimming left V 5 bases short and J 3 bases short, with 10 bases between. CDR3 length: 13 residues. Some clones are missing from TCRdb's copy, which holds only in-frame ones; the method was immunoSEQ multiplex PCR. The sample has around 180,000 clones; roughly 80% are singletons. The source of this sequence is a man between 50 and 59 years old who had recovered from COVID-19. Source material: PBMCs or T cells enriched from blood (not recorded which). The rearrangement links TRBV7-2 to TRBJ2-5; D unclear. The CDR3 coding sequence is TGTGCCAGCAGCGTCTCAGTCGAAGAGACCCAGTACTTC. This codes for CASSVSVEETQYF.